The clone carrying this T cell receptor (beta chain) has a handful of counts. The antigen is unknown. Recipients were bled about 28 days pretransplant and at posttransplant days 30, 100, 180. This CDR3 has 12 residues. V shed 9 bases and J shed 6 bases, with 14 bases lying between them. Germline V CDR1 and CDR2: LNHDA, SQIVND (reference sequence). The data derive from a study of T cell clonotyping in hematopoietic cell transplantation. Study observations and caveats: After transplant, recipient diversity fell while pathologically expanded clonotypes grew through day 180. Few recipient clonotypes overlapped donors; over 95% were de novo at given depth.

Clones were read by immunoSEQ multiplex PCR, and TCRdb kept only the in-frame ones, dropping some. The table lists roughly 4,600 clones, around 20% of them singletons, with roughly 21% in the top ten. The specimen was PBMCs, collected 180 days after allogeneic stem cell transplant. This receptor was obtained from a male patient aged 18 to 35 who had an allogeneic stem cell transplant, so the T cells may come from the graft donor. Some clones in this sample may be carry-over from other donors' samples. The rearrangement joins TRBV19 to TRBJ1-2; D is undetermined. The CDR3 protein is CASLYAPDGYTF. The CDR3 DNA is TGTGCCAGCCTTTATGCCCCCGATGGCTACACCTTC.